The 26 T cell receptor beta chains below come from one sample, sequenced in a study of CD8 T cells in ankylosing spondylitis. TCRdb re-called the 5' RACE reads with MiXCR, one entry per CDR3 protein. The table lists some 240,000 distinct CDR3 sequences, 15% to 20% of them singletons. Sample: blood, either unsorted or a sorted T cell fraction (not recorded which). These receptors originate from a male donor with ankylosing spondylitis or in good health (not recorded which).

The chain joins TRBV12-3 or TRBV12-4 to TRBJ2-1; D is undetermined. The CDR3 is 15 amino acids. Trimming took 4 bases from V and 6 from J, leaving 16 bases between them. The CDR3 is CASSSTIGPGNEQFF. CDR3 nucleotides: TGTGCCAGCAGTTCGACCATCGGGCCCGGCAATGAGCAGTTCTTC.

The V gene is TRBV29-1, the J gene TRBJ2-1; TRBD2 aligns across 8 bases. CDR1 SQVTM and CDR2 ANQGSEA come from the germline V gene. Trimming removed 1 base from V and 8 bases from J; junction bases left unmatched: 10. This CDR3 is built from 15 residues. In DNA form, the CDR3 reads TGCAGCGTTGAAGCTGGGCGGGGGGTTGCAGATGAGCAGTTCTTC. Translated, it gives CSVEAGRGVADEQFF.

This clonotype was counted between two and nine times. This sequence joins TRBV7-8 and TRBJ2-1; 13 nucleotides line up with TRBD2. The CDR3 is 15 residues long. CDR1 is SGHVS and CDR2 is FQNEAQ in the germline V gene. V gave up 8 bases and J gave up 6 bases; unmatched junction bases: 7. The CDR3 here is CASSHGLAGVNEQFF. Written as DNA, the CDR3 is TGTGCCAGCTCCCACGGACTAGCGGGAGTCAATGAGCAGTTCTTC.

This clonotype occurred many times. The rearrangement links TRBV27 to TRBJ2-1; a possible D gene is TRBD1 (5 bases). V was pared by 3 bases and J by 3 bases, with 6 bases between. The CDR3 extends over 13 amino acids. CDR1 is MNHEY, CDR2 SMNVEV, per germline (reference sequence). The CDR3 here is CASSFQGYNEQFF. CDR3 coding DNA: TGTGCCAGCAGTTTTCAGGGCTACAATGAGCAGTTCTTC.

The rearrangement joins TRBV4-3 to TRBJ2-2; 7 bases fit TRBD2. Germline V gene lookup returns CDR1 LGHNA and CDR2 YSLEER. The ends lost 1 base at V and 4 bases at J; junction bases unmatched: 6. The CDR3 has 16 amino acids. In DNA, the CDR3 is TGCGCCAGCAGCCAAGGATCGGCGGGAGTCACCGGGGAGCTGTTTTTT. This gives the protein CASSQGSAGVTGELFF.

This clonotype showed up just once. One end of the junction fails to match germline, which may point to a read error. CDR3 nucleotides: TGTGCCAGCAGCCCGTGGGGACAGAACGCTGAAGCTTTCTTT. Translation: CASSPWGQNAEAFF. The chain joins TRBV9 to TRBJ1-1; 7 nucleotides line up with TRBD1. Germline V lookup: CDR1 SGDLS, CDR2 YYNGEE. This CDR3 is built from 14 residues.

This clonotype came up many times. The V and J genes are TRBV14 and TRBJ2-1, with 12 nucleotides matching TRBD2. V lost 3 bases to trimming and J lost 8 bases; unmatched junction nucleotides: 8. Germline CDR1 is SGHDN and CDR2 is FVKESK. The CDR3 length is 16 residues. The chain's CDR3 is CASSQLAGGPIHEQFF. DNA of the CDR3: TGTGCCAGCAGCCAGCTAGCGGGAGGGCCTATCCATGAGCAGTTCTTC.

This clonotype occurred many times. The gene calls are TRBV6-5 and TRBJ1-2; 12 bases map to TRBD1. The ends lost 6 bases at V and 8 bases at J; junction bases unmatched: 7. The germline V gene has CDR1 MNHEY and CDR2 SVGAGI. This CDR3 comprises 14 residues. CDR3 nucleotide sequence: TGTGCCAGCAGAACTGGGACAGGGGGCTTAGGCTACACCTTC. It specifies CASRTGTGGLGYTF.

This clonotype has at least ten counts. The CDR3 sequence: CASSAGFTGELFF. CDR3 in DNA: TGTGCCAGCAGCGCCGGGTTCACCGGGGAGCTGTTTTTT. V gene TRBV12-3 or TRBV12-4 combines with J gene TRBJ2-2, with D uncertain. Trimming took off 6 bases at V and 4 bases at J, with 9 bases between the two ends. This CDR3 region has 13 residues.

The rearrangement links TRBV5-1 to TRBJ2-3, with 7 bases identical to TRBD1. Trimming at V came to 4 bases and at J to 1 base, leaving 9 bases not matched to a gene. The V gene's germline CDR1 is SGHRS and CDR2 YFSETQ. The CDR3 runs to 16 residues. The CDR3 nucleotides are TGCGCCAGCAGCACCCGACAGGGATGGGGCACAGATACGCAGTATTTT. It encodes CASSTRQGWGTDTQYF.

The V gene is TRBV5-1, the J gene TRBJ1-1, with 7 nucleotides matching TRBD1. The CDR3 consists of 15 residues. Trimming at V came to 5 bases and at J to 5 bases, leaving 12 bases not matched to a gene. The germline gives CDR1 SGHRS, CDR2 YFSETQ. CDR3 protein: CASSLRQGGQTEAFF. The CDR3, as DNA: TGCGCCAGCAGTCTTCGACAGGGAGGGCAGACTGAAGCTTTCTTT.

At least ten counts were recorded for this clonotype. The chain has TRBV5-1 and TRBJ2-3; a weak D match, TRBD2 (7 bases). CDR3 length: 17 residues. The germline V and J ends were trimmed by 2 bases and 2 bases, with 18 bases remaining between them. CDR1 is SGHRS, CDR2 YFSETQ, per germline. CDR3 in DNA: TGCGCCAGCAGCTTTATCCGGGGGGCCGTGGACACAGATACGCAGTATTTT. It is translated as CASSFIRGAVDTDTQYF.

This clonotype was detected a few times. V usage is TRBV7-9 and J usage is TRBJ2-7; D could derive from TRBD1 or TRBD2 (5 bases each). V shed 3 bases and J shed 3 bases, with 9 bases lying between them. The CDR3 contains 13 residues. Germline V lookup: CDR1 SEHNR, CDR2 FQNEAQ (reference sequence). This CDR3 is CASSFGAYYEQYF. The CDR3 nucleotides are TGTGCCAGCAGCTTCGGGGCCTACTACGAGCAGTACTTC.

The J gene is TRBJ2-1, the V gene TRBV29-1; the D is unclear. Per the germline V gene, CDR1 is SQVTM and CDR2 is ANQGSEA. The V and J ends lost 5 bases and 4 bases respectively, with 15 bases between them. CDR3 length equals 14 residues. The CDR3 nucleotides read TGCAGCGTTTGTTGCCGTGAGCAATACAATGAGCAGTTCTTC. This gives the protein CSVCCREQYNEQFF.

CDR3 sequence (DNA): TGTGCCATCAGTATGAGTACGGACAGGACCTCCTACGAGCAGTACTTC. Translated, it gives CAISMSTDRTSYEQYF. This rearrangement joins TRBV10-3 to TRBJ2-7, with TRBD1 identical over 7 bases. V shed 5 bases and J 0 bases; nucleotides not matched to a gene: 10. This CDR3 spans 16 amino acids. The V gene's germline CDR1 is ENHRY and CDR2 SYGVKD.

The J gene is TRBJ2-1, the V gene TRBV12-3 or TRBV12-4, with D unclear. Trimming took 5 bases from V and 0 from J, leaving 8 bases between them. The CDR3 length is 14 residues. Written as DNA, the CDR3 is TGTGCCAGCAGTAAGGGTTCCTCCTACAATGAGCAGTTCTTC. As protein: CASSKGSSYNEQFF.

In DNA form, the CDR3 reads TGTGCCAGCAGTCCCTCTCCGGGACAGACTTCAAGCTCCTACGAGCAGTACTTC. This encodes CASSPSPGQTSSSYEQYF. This chain links TRBV7-6 with TRBJ2-7; TRBD1 matches 7 bases. The V segment lost 6 bases and the J segment 0 bases; nucleotides outside the gene matches: 17. The CDR3 is 18 amino acids. Germline-derived CDR1 and CDR2 are SGHVS and FNYEAQ.

The chain combines TRBV11-2 with TRBJ2-7; TRBD1 aligns across 7 bases. The V gene's germline CDR1 is SGHAT and CDR2 FQNNGV. The ends lost 4 bases at V and 12 bases at J; junction bases unmatched: 6. The CDR3 loop spans 11 amino acids. DNA for the CDR3: TGTGCCAGCAGCTCGACAGGGTTGTGGTACTTC. It codes for CASSSTGLWYF. Drawing the rest from reference TRBV11-2 and TRBJ2-7, the complete variable domain is EAGVAQSPRYKIIEKRQSVAFWCNPISGHATLYWYQQILGQGPKLLIQFQNNGVVDDSQLPKDRFSAERLKGVDSTLKIQPAKLEDSAVYLCASSSTGLWYFGPGTRLTVT.

The chain has TRBV4-1 and TRBJ2-7, with TRBD2 identical over 12 bases. The J segment lost 6 bases and the V segment lost 3 bases, leaving 9 bases of the junction unmatched. The CDR3 loop spans 16 amino acids. Germline V gene lookup returns CDR1 MGHRA and CDR2 YSYEKL. As DNA, the CDR3 is TGCGCCAGCAGCCACGTTCTAGCGGGAGGGCGTCCCGAGCAGTACTTC. Amino acid sequence: CASSHVLAGGRPEQYF.

The chain combines TRBV7-6 with TRBJ2-1; D is undetermined. Deletions cut 2 bases from V and 0 bases from J, with 14 bases between. The CDR3 consists of 17 residues. Germline values: CDR1 SGHVS, CDR2 FNYEAQ. CDR3 residues: CASSLRSSASSYNEQFF. The CDR3 nucleotides are TGTGCCAGCAGCTTAAGATCCAGCGCAAGCTCCTACAATGAGCAGTTCTTC.

This clonotype has only a few counts. This sequence joins TRBV4-2 and TRBJ1-4, with TRBD1 matching 7 bases. J lost 7 bases, V lost 0 bases, and 8 bases had no gene match. CDR3 size: 16 residues. Per the germline V gene, CDR1 is LGHNA and CDR2 is YNFKEQ. The CDR3 coding sequence is TGTGCCAGCAGCCAAGATCCTACAGGGGATTTTGAAAAACTGTTTTTT. This codes for CASSQDPTGDFEKLFF.

The count of this clonotype is one. The CDR3 sequence: CASSLWTGSNTGELFF. The CDR3 region has the DNA TGTGCCAGCAGCTTATGGACAGGTTCGAACACCGGGGAGCTGTTTTTT. V gene TRBV7-2 combines with J gene TRBJ2-2; 7 bases fit TRBD1. Per the germline V gene, CDR1 is SGHTA and CDR2 is FQGNSA. The junction had 3 bases not matched to a gene; V was cut back by 2 bases and J by 0 bases. CDR3 size: 16 residues.

This clonotype has more than one count but fewer than ten. The chain recombines TRBV20-1 with TRBJ2-7, with 11 bases aligning to TRBD2. Germline values: CDR1 DFQATT, CDR2 SNEGSKA (reference sequence). J was trimmed by 3 bases and V by 0 bases; bases with no gene match: 10. This CDR3 is 17 amino acids long. DNA of the CDR3: TGCAGTGCTAGAGATGAGGCCACTAGCGGGAGCTTCTACGAGCAGTACTTC. Encoded protein: CSARDEATSGSFYEQYF.

The J gene is TRBJ1-4, the V gene TRBV12-3 or TRBV12-4; TRBD1 is a possible D gene (5 bases). This CDR3 contains 14 residues. Trimming left V 6 bases short and J 7 bases short, with 15 bases between. CDR3 DNA: TGTGCCAGCAGCCTGGCGGGGGTAGTTGAAAAACTGTTTTTT. Amino acids: CASSLAGVVEKLFF.

There are many counts of this clonotype. The chain is built from TRBV20-1 and TRBJ2-7; the D is unclear. The CDR3 is 14 residues long. Trimming stripped 0 bases from V and 7 bases from J, with 16 bases between. The germline V gene encodes CDR1 DFQATT and CDR2 SNEGSKA (reference sequence). The CDR3 reads CSAREPDRYLEQYF. CDR3 in DNA: TGCAGTGCTAGAGAGCCCGACCGGTATTTGGAGCAGTACTTC.

V and J are TRBV29-1 and TRBJ2-1; 7 nucleotides align to TRBD1. This CDR3 spans 12 amino acids. Per germline, CDR1 SQVTM and CDR2 ANQGSEA. After removal of 6 bases from V and 5 bases from J, the junction contained 4 bases not matched to a gene. CDR3: CSVWDSDNEQFF. The CDR3 bases are TGCAGCGTGTGGGACAGCGACAATGAGCAGTTCTTC.